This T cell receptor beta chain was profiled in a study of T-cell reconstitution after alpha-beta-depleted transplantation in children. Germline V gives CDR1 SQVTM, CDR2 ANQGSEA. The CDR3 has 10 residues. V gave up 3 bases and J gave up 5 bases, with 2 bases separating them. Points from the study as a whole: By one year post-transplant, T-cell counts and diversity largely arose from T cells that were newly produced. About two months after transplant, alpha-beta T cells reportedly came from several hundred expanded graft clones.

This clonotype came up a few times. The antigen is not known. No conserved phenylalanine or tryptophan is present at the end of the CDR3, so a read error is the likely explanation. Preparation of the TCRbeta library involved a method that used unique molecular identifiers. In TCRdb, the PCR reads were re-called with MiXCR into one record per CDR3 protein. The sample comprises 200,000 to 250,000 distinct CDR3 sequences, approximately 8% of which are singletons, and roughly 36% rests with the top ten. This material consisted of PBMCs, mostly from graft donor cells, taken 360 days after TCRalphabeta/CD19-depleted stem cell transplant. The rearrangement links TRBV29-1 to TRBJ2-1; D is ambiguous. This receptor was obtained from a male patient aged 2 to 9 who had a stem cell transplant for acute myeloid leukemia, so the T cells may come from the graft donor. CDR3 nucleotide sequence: TGCAGCGTTGATAACAATGAGCAGTTCTAC. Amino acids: CSVDNNEQFY.